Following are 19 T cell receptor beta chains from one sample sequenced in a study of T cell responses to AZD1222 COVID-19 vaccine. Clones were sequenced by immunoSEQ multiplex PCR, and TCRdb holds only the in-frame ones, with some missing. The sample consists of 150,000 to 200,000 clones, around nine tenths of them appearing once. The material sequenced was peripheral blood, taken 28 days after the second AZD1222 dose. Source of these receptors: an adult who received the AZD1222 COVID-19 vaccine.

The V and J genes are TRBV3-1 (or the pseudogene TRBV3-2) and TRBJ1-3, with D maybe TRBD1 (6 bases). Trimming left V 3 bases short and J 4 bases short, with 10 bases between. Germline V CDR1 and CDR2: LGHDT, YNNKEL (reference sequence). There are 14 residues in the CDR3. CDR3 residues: CASSQAGAGNTIYF. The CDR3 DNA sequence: TGTGCCAGCAGCCAGGCAGGGGCAGGAAACACCATATATTTT.

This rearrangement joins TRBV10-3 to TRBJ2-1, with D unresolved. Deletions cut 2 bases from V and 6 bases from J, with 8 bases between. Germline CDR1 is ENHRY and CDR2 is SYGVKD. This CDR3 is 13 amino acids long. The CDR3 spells CAISELVVNEQFF. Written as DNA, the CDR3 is TGTGCCATCAGTGAGCTAGTCGTCAATGAGCAGTTCTTC.

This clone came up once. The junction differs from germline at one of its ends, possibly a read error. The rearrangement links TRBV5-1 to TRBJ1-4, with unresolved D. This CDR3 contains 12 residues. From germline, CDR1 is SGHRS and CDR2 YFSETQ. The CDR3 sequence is CASSYEDGRPVF. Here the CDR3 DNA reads TGCGCCAGCAGCTACGAGGACGGCAGGCCTGTTTTT.

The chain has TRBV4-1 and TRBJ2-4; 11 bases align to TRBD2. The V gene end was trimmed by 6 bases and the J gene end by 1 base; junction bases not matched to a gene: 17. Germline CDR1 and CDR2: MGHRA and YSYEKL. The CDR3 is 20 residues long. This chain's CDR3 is CASSLPLGSGGAIAKNIQYF. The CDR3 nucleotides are TGCGCCAGCAGTCTTCCTCTCGGTAGCGGGGGGGCCATTGCCAAAAACATTCAGTACTTC.

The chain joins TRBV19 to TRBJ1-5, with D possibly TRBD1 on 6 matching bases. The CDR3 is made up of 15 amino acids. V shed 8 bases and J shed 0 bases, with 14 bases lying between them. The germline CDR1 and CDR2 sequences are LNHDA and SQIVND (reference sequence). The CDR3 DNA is TGTGCCAGTCGTCCTGGGGGCTATAGCAATCAGCCCCAGCATTTT. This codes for CASRPGGYSNQPQHF.

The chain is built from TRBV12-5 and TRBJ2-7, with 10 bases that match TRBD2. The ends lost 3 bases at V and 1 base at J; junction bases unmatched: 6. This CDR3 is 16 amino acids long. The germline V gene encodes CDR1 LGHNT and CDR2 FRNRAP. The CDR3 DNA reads TGTGCTAGTGGTTTAGGAGTAGCGGGGGGTTCCTACGAGCAGTACTTC. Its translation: CASGLGVAGGSYEQYF.

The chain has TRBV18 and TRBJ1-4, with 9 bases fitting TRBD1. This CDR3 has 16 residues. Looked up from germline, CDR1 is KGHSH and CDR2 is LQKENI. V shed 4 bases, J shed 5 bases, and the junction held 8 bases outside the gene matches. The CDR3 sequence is CASSRSAGTGNEKLFF. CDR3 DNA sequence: TGTGCCAGCTCACGCTCCGCTGGGACAGGGAATGAAAAACTGTTTTTT. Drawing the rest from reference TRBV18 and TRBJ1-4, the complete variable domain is NAGVMQNPRHLVRRRGQEARLRCSPMKGHSHVYWYRQLPEEGLKFMVYLQKENIIDESGMPKERFSAEFPKEGPSILRIQQVVRGDSAAYFCASSRSAGTGNEKLFFGSGTQLSVL.

CDR3 sequence reads: CASSEAPGGYSNQPQHF. CDR3 in DNA: TGTGCCAGCAGTGAAGCTCCGGGGGGCTATAGCAATCAGCCCCAGCATTTT. The V call is TRBV6-1, the J call TRBJ1-5, with D possibly TRBD1 on 6 matching bases. The V end was cut by 0 bases, the J end by 0 bases, with 12 bases between. CDR1 is MNHNS and CDR2 is SASEGT in the germline V gene. The CDR3 has 17 residues.

In DNA form, the CDR3 reads TGTGCCAGCAGCTTGGGGACAGGGGTCGCTGAAGCTTTCTTT. It encodes CASSLGTGVAEAFF. The J gene is TRBJ1-1, the V gene TRBV7-8, with 10 bases lining up with TRBD1. V shed 3 bases and J 6 bases; nucleotides not matched to a gene: 4. Germline V lookup: CDR1 SGHVS, CDR2 FQNEAQ. The CDR3 is made up of 14 amino acids.

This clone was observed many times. As DNA, the CDR3 is TGTGCCAGCAGCCCCGCGGGGCGGGTCGGGGAAAAACTGTTTTTT. This gives the protein CASSPAGRVGEKLFF. The chain links TRBV7-9 to TRBJ1-4; tentative D call: TRBD1 (5 bases). Germline V gene lookup returns CDR1 SEHNR and CDR2 FQNEAQ (reference sequence). Between the trimmed V and J ends, which lost 5 bases and 8 bases, there was a span of 18 bases. The CDR3 is made up of 15 amino acids.

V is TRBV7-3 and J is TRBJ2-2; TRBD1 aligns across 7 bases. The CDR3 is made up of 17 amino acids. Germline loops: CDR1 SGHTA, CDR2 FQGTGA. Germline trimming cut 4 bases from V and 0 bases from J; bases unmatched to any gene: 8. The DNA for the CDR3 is TGTGCCAGCAGCTCGCCGCCGGGACAGACGAACACCGGGGAGCTGTTTTTT. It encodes CASSSPPGQTNTGELFF.

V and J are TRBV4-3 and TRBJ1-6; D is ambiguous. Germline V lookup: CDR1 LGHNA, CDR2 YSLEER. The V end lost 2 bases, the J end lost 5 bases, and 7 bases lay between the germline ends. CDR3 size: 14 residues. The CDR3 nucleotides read TGCGCCAGCAGCCAAAAAGGGAATAATTCACCCCTCCACTTT. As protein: CASSQKGNNSPLHF.

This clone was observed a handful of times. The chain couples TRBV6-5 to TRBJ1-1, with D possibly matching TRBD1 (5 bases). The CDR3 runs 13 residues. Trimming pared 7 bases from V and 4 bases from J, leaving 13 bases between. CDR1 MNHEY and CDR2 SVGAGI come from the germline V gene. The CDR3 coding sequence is TGTGCCAGCACCCTAATCGGGGGCACTGAAGCTTTCTTT. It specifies CASTLIGGTEAFF.

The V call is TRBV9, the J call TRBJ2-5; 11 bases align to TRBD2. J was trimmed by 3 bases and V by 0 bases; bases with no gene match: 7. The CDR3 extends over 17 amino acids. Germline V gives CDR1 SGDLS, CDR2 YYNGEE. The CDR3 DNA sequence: TGTGCCAGCAGCGTAGCAAAGGGTAGCGGGGGGGAAGAGACCCAGTACTTC. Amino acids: CASSVAKGSGGEETQYF.

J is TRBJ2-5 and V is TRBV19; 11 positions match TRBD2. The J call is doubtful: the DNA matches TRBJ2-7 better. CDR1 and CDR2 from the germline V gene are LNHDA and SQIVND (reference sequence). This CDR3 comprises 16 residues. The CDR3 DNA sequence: TGTGCCAGTAGTGGCTTGACTAGCGGGAACTCCTACGAGCAGTACTTC. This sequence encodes CASSGLTSGNSYEQYF.

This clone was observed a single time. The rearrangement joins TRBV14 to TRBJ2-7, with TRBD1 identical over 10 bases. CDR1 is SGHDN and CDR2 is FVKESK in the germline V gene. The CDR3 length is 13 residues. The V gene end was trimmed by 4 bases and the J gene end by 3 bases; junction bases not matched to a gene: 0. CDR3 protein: CASSRTGGYEQYF. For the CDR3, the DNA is TGTGCCAGCAGCCGGACAGGGGGCTACGAGCAGTACTTC.

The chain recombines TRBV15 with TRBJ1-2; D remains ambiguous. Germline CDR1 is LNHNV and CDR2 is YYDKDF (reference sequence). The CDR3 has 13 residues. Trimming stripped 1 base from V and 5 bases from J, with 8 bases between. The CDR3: CATSRGQEYGYTF. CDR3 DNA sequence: TGTGCCACCAGCAGAGGTCAGGAGTATGGCTACACCTTC.

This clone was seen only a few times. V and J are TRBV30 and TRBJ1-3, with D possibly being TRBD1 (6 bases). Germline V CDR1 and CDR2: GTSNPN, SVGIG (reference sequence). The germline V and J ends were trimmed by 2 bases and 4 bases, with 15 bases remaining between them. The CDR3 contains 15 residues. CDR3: CAWSTDRRSGNTIYF. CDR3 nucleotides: TGTGCCTGGAGTACTGACAGGCGGTCCGGAAACACCATATATTTT.

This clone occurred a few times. The CDR3 is CASSIAGGATEAFF. For the CDR3, the DNA is TGTGCCAGTAGTATTGCAGGGGGTGCGACTGAAGCTTTCTTT. The V call is TRBV19, the J call TRBJ1-1; 7 bases fit TRBD1. The V and J ends lost 3 bases and 5 bases, in that order; junction bases with no gene match: 6. CDR3 size: 14 residues. Germline V gene lookup returns CDR1 LNHDA and CDR2 SQIVND (reference sequence).